Presented here are 23 T cell receptor beta chains from one specimen sequenced in a study of chronic HIV infection and antiretroviral therapy (dated by TCRdb to the mid-2010s). Libraries were made using 5' RACE. Instrument used: Illumina MiSeq. The public reads were reprocessed in TCRdb via fastp at Q25 and MiXCR, keeping in-frame beta chains. Every entry covers one CDR3 protein and lists the most common genes and DNA from its rows. The sample table shows 39,000 or so distinct CDR3 sequences, and about 8.9% are seen once. 2.9% of the sample is taken by the ten largest. The sample taken for sequencing was peripheral blood. Receptor source: an adult who had HIV and had not received antiretroviral therapy, or was an uninfected healthy control (not recorded which).

This clonotype has at least ten counts. J is TRBJ2-5 and V is TRBV6-1; possibly TRBD2 for D (5 bases). CDR3 length: 14 residues. The V end lost 4 bases, the J end lost 3 bases, and 12 bases lay between the germline ends. Germline V gives CDR1 MNHNS, CDR2 SASEGT. In DNA form, the CDR3 reads TGTGCCAGCAGTGTTACGAGGGTTGAAGAGACCCAGTACTTC. Protein sequence: CASSVTRVEETQYF.

The chain is built from TRBV10-3 and TRBJ2-5; TRBD1 matches 8 bases. Germline loops: CDR1 ENHRY, CDR2 SYGVKD. The ends lost 11 bases at V and 3 bases at J; junction bases unmatched: 5. The CDR3 spans 12 residues. The CDR3 DNA reads TGTGCCGCCAGGACAGGGAAAGAGACCCAGTACTTC. Protein product: CAARTGKETQYF.

This sequence joins TRBV7-2 and TRBJ2-3; 9 bases fit TRBD1. The CDR3 spans 15 residues. Germline values: CDR1 SGHTA, CDR2 FQGNSA. The trim removed 5 bases at V and 3 bases at J, leaving 6 bases unmatched. CDR3 sequence: CASSRTGQGTDTQYF. Written as DNA, the CDR3 is TGTGCCAGCAGCCGCACGGGACAGGGTACAGATACGCAGTATTTT.

This clonotype was observed a few times. V gene TRBV28 combines with J gene TRBJ1-5; tentative D call: TRBD1 (5 bases). CDR3 length equals 15 residues. The V and J ends lost 2 bases and 1 base respectively, with 9 bases between them. CDR1 and CDR2 from the germline V gene are MDHEN and SYDVKM. The CDR3 bases are TGTGCCAGCAGTTTAACGGGGGAAAGCAATCAGCCCCAGCATTTT. As protein: CASSLTGESNQPQHF.

This clonotype was observed at least ten times. The chain combines TRBV28 with TRBJ2-7; TRBD1 agrees at 8 bases. Per germline, CDR1 MDHEN and CDR2 SYDVKM. Germline trimming cut 6 bases from V and 7 bases from J; bases unmatched to any gene: 8. This CDR3 spans 13 amino acids. The DNA of the CDR3 is TGTGCCAGCAGCCCGGACAGGGTCTGGGAGCAGTACTTC. Amino acids: CASSPDRVWEQYF.

This chain joins TRBV3-1 and TRBJ2-7; D remains ambiguous. Germline-derived CDR1 and CDR2 are LGHDT and YNNKEL (reference sequence). The CDR3 consists of 15 residues. Trimming cost V 6 bases and J 0 bases, with 15 bases left between them. The CDR3 nucleotides read TGTGCCAGCAGGCCTACAGCTACGAGCTCCTACGAGCAGTACTTC. Translated, it gives CASRPTATSSYEQYF.

This clonotype was counted many times. This rearrangement joins TRBV2 to TRBJ1-1; 7 bases align to TRBD1. The CDR3 is 14 residues long. The V segment lost 11 bases and the J segment 6 bases; nucleotides outside the gene matches: 15. The germline V gene encodes CDR1 SNHLY and CDR2 FYNNEI. In nucleotides, the CDR3 is TGTGCCGCCAGCAGGGGGGGGAGGACGGCTGAAGCTTTCTTT. This encodes CAASRGGRTAEAFF.

This clonotype was counted only a few times. The chain combines TRBV5-1 with TRBJ2-7, with TRBD2 as a possible D gene (6 bases). CDR3 length: 15 residues. Trimming took 4 bases from V and 3 from J, leaving 17 bases between them. The germline V gene encodes CDR1 SGHRS and CDR2 YFSETQ. In nucleotides, the CDR3 is TGCGCCAGCAGCCCGGAGGGGCGCGAACTCTACGAGCAGTACTTC. It translates to CASSPEGRELYEQYF.

This clonotype turned up a few times. The CDR3 bases are TGCAGTGGGGGCACTGAAGCTTTCTTT. This translates into CSGGTEAFF. The V and J genes are TRBV20-1 and TRBJ1-1; D gene unclear. The CDR3 is 9 residues long. The V gene lost 7 bases and the J gene lost 4 bases, with 4 bases spanning the gap. Germline V gene data show CDR1 as DFQATT and CDR2 as SNEGSKA (reference sequence).

This clonotype was seen ten or more times. The chain joins TRBV29-1 to TRBJ2-1, with D tentatively TRBD2 (5 bases). Looked up from germline, CDR1 is SQVTM and CDR2 is ANQGSEA. The CDR3 sequence is 14 residues long. The CDR3 is CSGSRGSSYNEQFF. CDR3 bases: TGCAGTGGGAGTCGGGGTTCGTCCTACAATGAGCAGTTCTTC.

The CDR3 sequence is CASSKRYRQGSEKLFF. As DNA, the CDR3 is TGCGCCAGCAGCAAACGCTATCGGCAGGGGAGTGAAAAACTGTTTTTT. The chain recombines TRBV4-3 with TRBJ1-4; perhaps TRBD1 as D (6 bases). Germline V gene lookup returns CDR1 LGHNA and CDR2 YSLEER. This CDR3 contains 16 residues. V shed 5 bases and J shed 7 bases, with 20 bases lying between them.

The rearrangement links TRBV28 to TRBJ2-3, with D tentatively TRBD2 (5 bases). CDR3 length: 19 amino acids. Trimming took 6 bases from V and 2 from J, leaving 27 bases between them. CDR1 MDHEN and CDR2 SYDVKM come from the germline V gene. The CDR3 DNA follows: TGTGCCAGCAGCCCCTTGAGTATGAAGCGGTCGACCCTCACAGATACGCAGTATTTT. It specifies CASSPLSMKRSTLTDTQYF.

The rearrangement uses TRBV4-1 and TRBJ2-1; TRBD2 agrees at 10 bases. Germline trimming cut 2 bases from V and 5 bases from J; bases unmatched to any gene: 0. The V gene's germline CDR1 is MGHRA and CDR2 YSYEKL. The CDR3 covers 14 residues. CDR3 protein: CASSQTSGDNEQFF. CDR3 in DNA: TGCGCCAGCAGCCAAACTAGCGGGGACAATGAGCAGTTCTTC.

This clonotype was counted a few times. The genes are TRBV4-1 and TRBJ2-7; unclear D gene. V shed 4 bases and J shed 0 bases, with 10 bases lying between them. The CDR3 has 14 amino acids. Per germline, CDR1 MGHRA and CDR2 YSYEKL. The CDR3 DNA is TGCGCCAGCAGCCCCCTCCGGGTCTCCTACGAGCAGTACTTC. Translated: CASSPLRVSYEQYF.

This clonotype has just a few counts. The chain's CDR3 is CASSSPWGGARNTEAFF. In nucleotides, the CDR3 is TGTGCCAGCAGCTCCCCATGGGGGGGGGCCAGAAACACTGAAGCTTTCTTT. The V gene is TRBV7-2, the J gene TRBJ1-1; D is perhaps TRBD1 (6 bases). V was pared by 4 bases and J by 2 bases, with 20 bases between. Germline V gives CDR1 SGHTA, CDR2 FQGNSA. The CDR3 loop spans 17 amino acids. Variable domain in full (rest from reference TRBV7-2 and TRBJ1-1): GAGVSQSPSNKVTEKGKDVELRCDPISGHTALYWYRQSLGQGLEFLIYFQGNSAPDKSGLPSDRFSAERTGGSVSTLTIQRTQQEDSAVYLCASSSPWGGARNTEAFFGQGTRLTVV.

The gene calls are TRBV28 and TRBJ1-1, with D possibly TRBD1 on 6 matching bases. The ends were cut back, 2 bases at V and 0 bases at J, with 10 bases in the middle. CDR3 length: 15 residues. From germline, CDR1 is MDHEN and CDR2 SYDVKM. The CDR3 sequence is CASSLKDRMNTEAFF. DNA of the CDR3: TGTGCCAGCAGTTTAAAGGACAGAATGAACACTGAAGCTTTCTTT.

This clonotype showed up many times. The gene calls are TRBV6-2 or TRBV6-3 and TRBJ2-3; D gene uncertain. CDR1 and CDR2 from the germline V gene are MNHEY and SVGEGT. CDR3 length equals 14 residues. The germline V and J ends were trimmed by 5 bases and 2 bases, with 11 bases remaining between them. CDR3 coding DNA: TGTGCCAGCAGTCCCCGGTCCGACACAGATACGCAGTATTTT. This sequence encodes CASSPRSDTDTQYF.

V gene TRBV20-1 combines with J gene TRBJ2-7, with a tentative D call TRBD2 (5 bases). The CDR3 has 14 amino acids. V lost 1 base and J 6 bases, leaving 16 bases between the germline ends. CDR1 and CDR2 from the germline V gene are DFQATT and SNEGSKA (reference sequence). CDR3 sequence reads: CSARAEELLGEQYF. CDR3 bases: TGCAGTGCTAGAGCGGAGGAACTTTTGGGCGAGCAGTACTTC.

Ten or more counts support this clonotype. V gene TRBV28 combines with J gene TRBJ2-2; TRBD1 aligns across 11 bases. The CDR3 is 15 residues long. Trimming cost V 4 bases and J 4 bases; bases outside gene matches: 2. Per germline, CDR1 MDHEN and CDR2 SYDVKM. CDR3 region: CASSSGTGGTGELFF. The CDR3 DNA sequence: TGTGCCAGCAGTTCCGGGACAGGGGGCACCGGGGAGCTGTTTTTT.

This clonotype was seen many times. The rearrangement uses TRBV27 and TRBJ2-7, with 7 bases matching TRBD1. The germline gives CDR1 MNHEY, CDR2 SMNVEV (reference sequence). With V trimmed by 3 bases and J by 5 bases, 4 bases remained unmatched. The CDR3 spans 13 residues. This chain's CDR3 is CASSLRGRDEQYF. The CDR3 coding sequence is TGTGCCAGCAGTTTGAGGGGGCGCGACGAGCAGTACTTC.

The chain recombines TRBV29-1 with TRBJ2-2; 10 nucleotides line up with TRBD2. V was clipped by 6 bases and J by 6 bases; unmatched bases: 1. Germline-derived CDR1 and CDR2 are SQVTM and ANQGSEA. This CDR3 is 12 amino acids long. The CDR3 protein is CSVAGGPGELFF. Here the CDR3 DNA reads TGCAGCGTAGCGGGAGGGCCCGGGGAGCTGTTTTTT.

This clonotype was observed a handful of times. This sequence joins TRBV9 and TRBJ2-3, with D possibly TRBD1 on 6 matching bases. The CDR3 contains 16 residues. The V and J ends lost 4 bases and 5 bases respectively, with 20 bases between them. Germline values: CDR1 SGDLS, CDR2 YYNGEE. The CDR3 DNA is TGTGCCAGCAGCCCTCGACATTCAGGGGAGATAGATACGCAGTATTTT. It specifies CASSPRHSGEIDTQYF.

This clonotype was seen more than once but under ten times. The genes are TRBV12-3 or TRBV12-4 and TRBJ1-1; D remains unclear. V lost 6 bases to trimming and J lost 4 bases, with 9 bases between them. The CDR3 has 12 amino acids. The CDR3 DNA reads as TGTGCCAGCAGCCGCAGCTCCACTGAAGCTTTCTTT. Translated, it gives CASSRSSTEAFF.